The 12 T cell receptor beta chains below come from one sample, sequenced in a study of T cells after somatic rescue of genetic block. TCRdb's table, derived via immunoSEQ multiplex PCR, lists solely in-frame clones and lacks some. Of roughly 55,000 clones detected, about 96% appear once; the ten largest clones hold roughly 0.077%. Sequencing was done on a sample of peripheral blood mononuclear cells (PBMCs). These receptors were collected from a child less than two years old.

This chain uses TRBV5-4 with TRBJ2-2; D remains ambiguous. The V gene lost 0 bases and the J gene lost 10 bases, with 7 bases spanning the gap. This CDR3 spans 12 amino acids. Looked up from germline, CDR1 is SGHNT and CDR2 is YYREEE (reference sequence). Written as DNA, the CDR3 is TGTGCCAGCAGCTTGGTTGAGGCGGAGCTGTTTTTT. Amino acid sequence: CASSLVEAELFF.

V usage is TRBV5-1 and J usage is TRBJ2-1; D not certain. The CDR3 extends over 13 amino acids. V lost 3 bases and J lost 5, with 9 bases in between. The germline gives CDR1 SGHRS, CDR2 YFSETQ. The CDR3 is CASSSYGHNEQFF. The CDR3 nucleotides read TGCGCCAGCAGCTCCTATGGGCACAATGAGCAGTTCTTC.

J is TRBJ1-5 and V is TRBV28; D is uncertain. Germline V lookup: CDR1 MDHEN, CDR2 SYDVKM. CDR3 length: 15 amino acids. V lost 4 bases, J lost 0 bases, and 10 bases lay in between. The CDR3 DNA sequence: TGTGCCAGCAGTTCAGCTTTCTTTAGCAATCAGCCCCAGCATTTT. Residues: CASSSAFFSNQPQHF.

The gene calls are TRBV13 and TRBJ2-7; the match to TRBD2 covers 9 bases. Germline V CDR1 and CDR2: PRHDT, FYEKMQ (reference sequence). This CDR3 is built from 14 residues. Trimming removed 2 bases from V and 4 bases from J; junction bases left unmatched: 3. The CDR3 nucleotides read TGTGCCAGCAGCTTACTAGCGGGGTCATACGAGCAGTACTTC. Translating gives CASSLLAGSYEQYF.

CDR3 protein: CASTIYGGREQYF. Here the CDR3 DNA reads TGTGCCAGCACGATTTACGGGGGTCGCGAGCAGTACTTC. The rearrangement uses TRBV28 and TRBJ2-5, with D possibly matching TRBD2 (6 bases). Gene TRBJ2-7 matches the end of the DNA better, so the J call may be wrong. Germline CDR1 is MDHEN and CDR2 is SYDVKM. The CDR3 runs 13 residues.

The chain is built from TRBV10-3 and TRBJ1-6; no clear D. Trimming left V 4 bases short and J 0 bases short, with 4 bases between. Per germline, CDR1 ENHRY and CDR2 SYGVKD. The CDR3 sequence is 14 residues long. CDR3 DNA sequence: TGTGCCATCAGTGTTAACTCCTATAATTCACCCCTCCACTTT. It is translated as CAISVNSYNSPLHF.

The chain employs TRBV6-5 and TRBJ1-1; tentatively, D is TRBD1 (5 bases). Germline CDR1 and CDR2: MNHEY and SVGAGI. This CDR3 has 14 amino acids. V shed 2 bases and J shed 4 bases, with 11 bases lying between them. The CDR3 reads CASSYGGIVTEAFF. Written as DNA, the CDR3 is TGTGCCAGCAGTTACGGGGGAATCGTCACTGAAGCTTTCTTT.

The gene calls are TRBV6-5 and TRBJ1-4; D call uncertain. The CDR3 runs to 15 residues. The germline gives CDR1 MNHEY, CDR2 SVGAGI. V was clipped by 2 bases and J by 0 bases, with 7 bases between them. The CDR3 DNA reads TGTGCCAGCAGTTACGGACCCTCAACTAATGAAAAACTGTTTTTT. It yields the protein CASSYGPSTNEKLFF.

This sequence joins TRBV9 and TRBJ1-5; D ambiguous. The CDR3 is 15 amino acids. Germline V gives CDR1 SGDLS, CDR2 YYNGEE. The V end lost 3 bases, the J end lost 0 bases, and 10 bases lay between the germline ends. In DNA, the CDR3 is TGTGCCAGCAGCGCCCCCTTGGATAGCAATCAGCCCCAGCATTTT. It encodes CASSAPLDSNQPQHF.

This clone was seen once. The chain uses TRBV7-9 and TRBJ1-1, with a tentative D call TRBD1 (5 bases). The CDR3 is made up of 14 amino acids. The germline V gene encodes CDR1 SEHNR and CDR2 FQNEAQ (reference sequence). The V end lost 2 bases, the J end lost 5 bases, and 12 bases lay between the germline ends. CDR3 protein: CASSLLGERTEAFF. The CDR3 nucleotides read TGTGCCAGCAGCTTATTAGGGGAGCGGACTGAAGCTTTCTTT.

This clone has just a few counts. The rearrangement links TRBV18 to TRBJ1-2; D possibly corresponds to TRBD1 (6 bases). The germline V and J ends were trimmed by 2 bases and 8 bases, with 15 bases remaining between them. Germline CDR1 and CDR2: KGHSH and LQKENI. The CDR3 covers 14 residues. CDR3 protein: CASSPRAGAEGYTF. CDR3 coding DNA: TGTGCCAGCTCACCAAGGGCAGGGGCAGAGGGCTACACCTTC.

The V call is TRBV28, the J call TRBJ1-5; TRBD1 matches at 10 bases. The trim removed 5 bases at V and 4 bases at J, leaving 5 bases unmatched. The length of the CDR3 is 15 residues. CDR1 MDHEN and CDR2 SYDVKM come from the germline V gene. The CDR3 DNA sequence: TGTGCCAGCAGTCCTTTGGACAGGGGGAATCAGCCCCAGCATTTT. This encodes CASSPLDRGNQPQHF.